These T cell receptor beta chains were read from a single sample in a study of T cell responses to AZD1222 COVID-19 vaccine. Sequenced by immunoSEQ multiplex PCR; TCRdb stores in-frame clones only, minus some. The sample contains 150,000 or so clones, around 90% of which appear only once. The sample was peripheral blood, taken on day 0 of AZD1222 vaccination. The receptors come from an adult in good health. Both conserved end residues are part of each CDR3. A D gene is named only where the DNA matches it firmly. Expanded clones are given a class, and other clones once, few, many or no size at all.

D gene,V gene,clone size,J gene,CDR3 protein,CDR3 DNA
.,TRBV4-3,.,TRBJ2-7,CASSQDYPGGYEQYF,TGCGCCAGCAGCCAAGATTACCCCGGAGGCTACGAGCAGTACTTC
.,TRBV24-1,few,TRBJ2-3,CATSDSRPWDTQYF,TGTGCCACCAGTGATTCCCGACCCTGGGATACGCAGTATTTT
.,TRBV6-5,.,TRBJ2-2,CASSLEIGGAGELFF,TGTGCCAGCAGTTTGGAAATTGGGGGCGCCGGGGAGCTGTTTTTT
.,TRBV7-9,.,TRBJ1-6,CASSLVGQLSSSYNSPLHF,TGTGCCAGCAGCTTAGTCGGACAGCTTTCAAGCTCCTATAATTCACCCCTCCACTTT
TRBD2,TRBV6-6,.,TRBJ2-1,CASSYPGTSTNEQFF,TGTGCCAGCAGTTATCCGGGGACTAGCACCAATGAGCAGTTCTTC
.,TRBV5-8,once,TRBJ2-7,CASSLDMTYEQYF,TGTGCCAGCAGCTTGGACATGACCTACGAGCAGTACTTC
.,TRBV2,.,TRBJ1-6,CASKKGSGSPLHF,TGTGCCAGCAAAAAGGGGTCGGGTTCACCCCTCCACTTT
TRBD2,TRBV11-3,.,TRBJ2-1,CASSTGGGARGEQFF,TGTGCCAGCAGCACGGGCGGGGGGGCCCGGGGAGAGCAGTTCTTC
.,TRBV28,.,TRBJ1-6,CASRNTGPVSPLHF,TGTGCCAGCAGAAATACGGGACCGGTTTCACCCCTCCACTTT
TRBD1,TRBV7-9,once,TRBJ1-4,CASSYGTGIGRASEKLFF,TGTGCCAGCAGCTATGGGACAGGGATCGGAAGGGCCTCTGAAAAACTGTTTTTT
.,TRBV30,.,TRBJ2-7,CAWSQGGYEQYF,TGTGCCTGGAGTCAGGGGGGCTACGAGCAGTACTTC
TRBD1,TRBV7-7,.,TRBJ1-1,CASSRGLSTEAFF,TGTGCTAGCAGCAGGGGGCTTAGCACTGAAGCTTTCTTT
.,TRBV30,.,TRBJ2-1,CAWSVGVPNEQFF,TGTGCCTGGAGTGTTGGGGTCCCCAATGAGCAGTTCTTC
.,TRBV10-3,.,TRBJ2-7,CAISGGSTYEQYF,TGTGCCATCTCTGGGGGGAGCACCTACGAGCAGTACTTC
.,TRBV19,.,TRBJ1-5,CASSIGRRVDGQPQHF,TGTGCCAGTAGTATAGGGAGGCGGGTTGATGGGCAGCCCCAGCATTTT
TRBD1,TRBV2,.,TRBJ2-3,CASSEFGQGGDTQYF,TGTGCCAGCAGTGAGTTCGGACAGGGAGGCGATACGCAGTATTTT
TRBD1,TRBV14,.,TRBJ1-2,CASSPHRGRDGYTF,TGTGCCAGCAGCCCTCACAGGGGACGAGATGGCTACACCTTC
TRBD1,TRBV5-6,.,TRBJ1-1,CASSPGTANTEAFF,TGTGCCAGCAGCCCTGGGACAGCGAACACTGAAGCTTTCTTT
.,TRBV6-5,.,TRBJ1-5,CASSSGLMGGQPQHF,TGTGCCAGCAGCTCGGGGCTTATGGGAGGTCAGCCCCAGCATTTT
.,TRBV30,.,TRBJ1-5,CAWSVEGDQPQHF,TGTGCCTGGAGCGTTGAGGGGGATCAGCCCCAGCATTTT
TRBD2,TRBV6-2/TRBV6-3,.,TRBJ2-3,CASSYSSSGGHTDTQYF,TGTGCCAGCAGTTACTCTTCTAGCGGGGGGCACACAGATACGCAGTATTTT
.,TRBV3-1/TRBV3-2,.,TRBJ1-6,CASSTDNSYNSPLHF,TGTGCCAGCAGCACCGACAACTCCTATAATTCACCCCTCCACTTT
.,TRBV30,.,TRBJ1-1,CAWSRGRGRGTEAFF,TGTGCCTGGAGTCGGGGGCGGGGCCGAGGAACTGAAGCTTTCTTT
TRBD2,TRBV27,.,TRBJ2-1,CASTLQRGAIDEQFF,TGTGCCAGCACCCTCCAGCGGGGGGCTATAGATGAGCAGTTCTTC
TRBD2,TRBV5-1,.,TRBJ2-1,CASTPGAREEQFF,TGCGCCAGCACTCCTGGGGCGCGGGAGGAGCAGTTCTTC
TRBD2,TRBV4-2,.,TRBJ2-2,CASRERGGGTGELFF,TGTGCCAGCAGGGAGCGGGGGGGCGGCACCGGGGAGCTGTTTTTT
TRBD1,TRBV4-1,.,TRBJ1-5,CASSPIQGPTGFNQPQHF,TGCGCCAGCAGCCCAATACAAGGGCCGACAGGGTTCAATCAGCCCCAGCATTTT
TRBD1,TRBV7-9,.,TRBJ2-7,CASSLQGGQYEQYF,TGTGCCAGCAGCTTGCAAGGGGGCCAATACGAGCAGTACTTC
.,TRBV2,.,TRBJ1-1,CVSIPGDTEAFF,TGTGTCTCAATACCGGGAGACACTGAAGCTTTCTTT
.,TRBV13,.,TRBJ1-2,CASSLADTAHGYTF,TGTGCCAGCAGCTTAGCTGACACGGCTCATGGCTACACCTTC
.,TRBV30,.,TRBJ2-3,CAWSRRGSDTQYF,TGTGCCTGGAGCCGCCGGGGGTCAGATACGCAGTATTTT
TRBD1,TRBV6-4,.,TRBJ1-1,CASSDTDRATEAFF,TGTGCCAGCAGTGACACCGACAGGGCCACTGAAGCTTTCTTT
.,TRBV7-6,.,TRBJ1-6,CASSLLGLSPLHF,TGTGCCAGTTCCTTGTTGGGGCTTTCACCCCTCCACTTT
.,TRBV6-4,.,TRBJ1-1,CASSAAGGVSKAFF,TGTGCCAGCAGTGCTGCGGGGGGCGTTTCTAAAGCTTTCTTT
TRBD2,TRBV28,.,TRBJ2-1,CASSVTGGNNEQFF,TGTGCCAGCAGTGTAACCGGGGGGAACAATGAGCAGTTCTTC
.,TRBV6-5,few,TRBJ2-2,CASSYSDRARTGELFF,TGTGCCAGCAGTTACAGTGATAGGGCACGCACCGGGGAGCTGTTTTTT
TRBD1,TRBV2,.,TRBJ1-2,CASRRQGGINYGYTF,TGTGCCAGCCGGAGACAGGGAGGTATAAACTATGGCTACACCTTC
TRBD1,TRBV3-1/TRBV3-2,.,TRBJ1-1,CASSQRDRVRNTEAFF,TGTGCCAGCAGCCAAAGGGACAGGGTTCGAAATACTGAAGCTTTCTTT
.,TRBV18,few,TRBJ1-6,CASSPPGPYNSPLHF,TGTGCCAGCTCACCACCGGGACCCTATAATTCACCCCTCCACTTT
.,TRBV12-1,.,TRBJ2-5,CASSFEFGLGAIVIWETQYF,.
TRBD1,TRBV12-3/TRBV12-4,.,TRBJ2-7,CASSLDRDYEQYF,TGTGCCAGCAGTTTGGACAGGGACTACGAGCAGTACTTC
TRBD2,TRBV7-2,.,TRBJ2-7,CASSLASGGATYEQYF,TGTGCCAGCAGCTTAGCTAGCGGGGGCGCAACCTACGAGCAGTACTTC
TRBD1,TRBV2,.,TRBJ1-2,CASSEISWGQEDYTF,TGTGCCAGCAGTGAAATTTCGTGGGGACAGGAAGACTACACCTTC
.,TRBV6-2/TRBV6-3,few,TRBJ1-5,CASSLGPGWRQPQHF,TGTGCCAGCAGCCTCGGGCCCGGCTGGCGACAGCCCCAGCATTTT
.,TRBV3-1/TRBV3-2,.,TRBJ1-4,CASSQEYAEKLFF,TGTGCCAGCAGCCAAGAATATGCCGAAAAACTGTTTTTT
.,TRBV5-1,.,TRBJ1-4,CASSLDRPLSNEKLFF,TGCGCCAGCAGCCTCGACAGACCATTAAGTAATGAAAAACTGTTTTTT
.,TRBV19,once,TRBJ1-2,CATRLIGRTQNYGYTF,TGTGCCACCCGCCTCATAGGACGTACCCAAAACTATGGCTACACCTTC
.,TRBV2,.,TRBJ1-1,CASRVGGRETEAFF,TGTGCCAGTCGAGTCGGGGGTCGGGAAACTGAAGCTTTCTTT
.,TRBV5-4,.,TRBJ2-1,CASSLTGRDNEQFF,TGTGCCAGCAGCCTGACGGGACGAGACAATGAGCAGTTCTTC
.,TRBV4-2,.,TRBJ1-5,CASSQRGVPDQPQHF,TGTGCCAGCAGCCAACGAGGGGTACCTGATCAGCCCCAGCATTTT
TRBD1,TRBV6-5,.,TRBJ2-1,CASRRLQGDEQFF,TGTGCCAGCAGACGCCTACAGGGGGATGAGCAGTTCTTC
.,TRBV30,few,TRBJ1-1,CAWRVKGRGGAFF,TGTGCCTGGAGAGTCAAGGGACGAGGGGGGGCTTTCTTT
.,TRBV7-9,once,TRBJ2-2,CASSLRQAKELFF,TGTGCCAGCAGCTTACGGCAGGCCAAGGAGCTGTTTTTT
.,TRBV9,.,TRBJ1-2,CASSRTAQANYGYTF,TGTGCCAGCAGCCGGACAGCCCAAGCTAACTATGGCTACACCTTC
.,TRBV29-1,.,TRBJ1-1,CSVNREVRYTEAFF,TGCAGCGTGAACAGGGAAGTGAGGTACACTGAAGCTTTCTTT